This T cell receptor (beta chain) was captured by sequencing in a study of blood T cell repertoires in COVID-19. Study as a whole: The analysed material was cDNA or gDNA that came from T cells, B-cell-depleted T cells, or PBMCs.

Grouping used clinical history reported by participants in a survey and questionnaire. Shortly before study entry, within 2 weeks, exposed participants had met a COVID-19 case. The CDR3 has 14 residues. Germline lookup yields CDR1 SNHLY and CDR2 FYNNEI. The V gene end was trimmed by 4 bases and the J gene end by 6 bases; junction bases not matched to a gene: 9. Authors' analysis steps: Cell counts per sample came from amplifying reference gene primers. Libraries were prepared by immunoSEQ multiplex PCR; TCRdb keeps only in-frame clonotypes and omits some of them. V, J and clone size are those of that table, while D and trimming were read from the DNA. The sample yields about 240,000 clones, approximately 83% seen once.

The genes are TRBV2 and TRBJ2-7; 7 nucleotides match TRBD1. This receptor was taken from a woman aged 40 to 55 who had been exposed to COVID-19. Sequences were obtained from PBMCs or T cells enriched from blood (not recorded which). The DNA for the CDR3 is TGTGCCAGCAGTGCTTCCCGGACAGGTTTCGAGCAGTACTTC. It translates to CASSASRTGFEQYF.